This is a list of T cell receptor beta chains from one sample in a study of blood T cell repertoires in COVID-19. TCRdb keeps only in-frame clones here, not all; method: immunoSEQ multiplex PCR. The sample has about 330,000 clones, approximately 88% seen once. The sequenced material came from peripheral blood. The receptors shown here come from a woman between 50 and 59 years old with active or convalescent COVID-19. CDR3s include the opening cysteine and the closing phenylalanine or tryptophan.

TRBJ2-3 TRBV29-1 CSEIPASGGTDTQYF
TRBJ1-6 TRBV5-5 CASSLWDIRDNSPLHF
TRBJ1-5 TRBV4-3 CASSQDRVQPQHF
TRBJ2-1 TRBV2 CASRLLAGINNEQFF
TRBJ2-7 TRBV10-3 CAISELFGQGSEQYF
TRBJ1-4 TRBV4-3 CASSLLGATNEKLFF
TRBJ2-7 TRBV27 CASSLGRSYEQYF
TRBJ1-2 TRBV4-2 CASSSKVGVLGYTF
TRBJ2-7 TRBV7-6 CASSLVLAGTHYEQYF
TRBJ2-7 TRBV19 CASSFTGGNEQYF
TRBJ1-1 TRBV18 CASSPRGGANTEAFF
TRBJ2-1 TRBV6-5 CASSENSEQFF
TRBJ2-5 TRBV5-4 CASSHGSETQYF
TRBJ1-1 TRBV6-2/TRBV6-3 CASSYARTAQNTEAFF
TRBJ1-2 TRBV27 CASSSGTGLRSGYTF
TRBJ1-1 TRBV4-3 CASSPGQGSTEAFF
TRBJ2-7 TRBV30 CAGNRGYEQYF
TRBJ1-1 TRBV5-4 CASSPTGPNTEAFF
TRBJ2-7 TRBV7-2 CASSQGAGGAYEQYF
TRBJ2-2 TRBV5-4 CASSIRGRGSGTGELFF
TRBJ1-6 TRBV5-5 CASSLVGQGSSPLHF
TRBJ1-2 TRBV6-2/TRBV6-3 CASSSGQGGYGYTF
TRBJ2-1 TRBV7-9 CASSPRRREGRNEQFF
TRBJ1-5 TRBV30 CAWKTFYSNQPQHF
TRBJ1-1 TRBV6-2/TRBV6-3 CASSYWGRNTEAFF
TRBJ2-7 TRBV7-9 CASSLSQGGQYF
TRBJ2-3 TRBV5-4 CASSGLAGGPRNTQYF
TRBJ2-2 TRBV29-1 CSVLYWARGGELFF
TRBJ2-2 TRBV7-9 CASSLGGSGTGELFF
TRBJ1-4 TRBV4-2 CASSPDGNNEKLFF
TRBJ2-3 TRBV14 CASSRSPGQNTQYF
TRBJ1-4 TRBV19 CASSGYSGQEEGSNEKLFF
TRBJ1-3 TRBV7-2 CASSRDRGLVNTIYF
TRBJ1-1 TRBV7-2 CASSLQGIGTEAFF
TRBJ1-2 TRBV29-1 CSARQGRAYGYTF
TRBJ1-3 TRBV18 CASSPNRGQSGNTIYF
TRBJ2-3 TRBV11-2 CASSHSRNTDTQYF
TRBJ1-2 TRBV5-5 CASSLAPGNYGYTF
TRBJ2-1 TRBV30 CAWMRTGAHYNEQFF
TRBJ2-2 TRBV6-5 CASSYFGQGSTGELFF
TRBJ1-1 TRBV7-2 CASSYRQGTEAFF
TRBJ2-3 TRBV7-3 CASSFGGGEADTQYF
TRBJ2-5 TRBV20-1 CSASSGQETQYF